One and the same sample provided the 26 T cell receptor beta chains below, sequenced in a study of cytomegalovirus exposure and HLA in healthy donors (dated by TCRdb to about 2017). Preparation of the library involved the immunoSEQ multiplex PCR assay. For the multiplex PCR, a mixture combining 60 forward primers for TCR Vbeta segments and 13 reverse primers for TCR Jbeta segments was used. TCRdb took this table from immuneACCESS and kept in-frame rearrangements with V and J called. Such tables lack part of the clones; where checked against another copy, unresolved V genes explain under half of the gap, and the rest is unexplained. The sample table holds some 150,000 clones, of which almost 80% were seen once. Approximately 1.5% of the sample is in the top ten clones. Input material: PBMCs. These receptors originate from a male donor in good health and CMV-seronegative.

This sequence joins TRBV7-2 and TRBJ1-3, with D tentatively TRBD1 (6 bases). The CDR3 totals 15 residues. CDR1 and CDR2 (germline): SGHTA, FQGNSA. V was pared by 3 bases and J by 0 bases, with 9 bases between. The CDR3 DNA reads TGTGCCAGCAGCTTTGGACAGTTCTCTGGAAACACCATATATTTT. It specifies CASSFGQFSGNTIYF.

The V call is TRBV6-5, the J call TRBJ2-7; 8 positions agree with TRBD2. V was pared by 6 bases and J by 6 bases, with 13 bases of the junction left unmatched. CDR1 is MNHEY and CDR2 is SVGAGI in the germline V gene. The CDR3 is 15 amino acids. CDR3 residues: CASSREGTSLSEQYF. DNA of the CDR3: TGTGCCAGCAGCAGAGAGGGGACTAGTCTTTCCGAGCAGTACTTC.

This rearrangement joins TRBV7-9 to TRBJ1-2; a weak D match, TRBD1 (6 bases). Germline V gene sequence: CDR1 SEHNR, CDR2 FQNEAQ (reference sequence). V was cut by 7 bases and J by 6 bases, with 12 bases left in between. The CDR3 totals 12 residues. The CDR3 DNA reads as TGTGCCAGCAAATGGGCAGGGGATGGCTACACCTTC. This encodes CASKWAGDGYTF. Variable domain in full (rest from reference TRBV7-9 and TRBJ1-2): DTGVSQNPRHKITKRGQNVTFRCDPISEHNRLYWYRQTLGQGPEFLTYFQNEAQLEKSRLLSDRFSAERPKGSFSTLEIQRTEQGDSAMYLCASKWAGDGYTFGSGTRLTVV.

The V gene is TRBV19, the J gene TRBJ1-6, with D possibly being TRBD1 (5 bases). This CDR3 is 13 amino acids long. V dropped 5 bases and J dropped 10 bases, with 12 bases sitting between them. In germline, CDR1 is LNHDA, CDR2 SQIVND (reference sequence). The CDR3 DNA reads as TGTGCCAGTAGTCCCACAGGAGTCTCACCCCTCCACTTT. Protein: CASSPTGVSPLHF. Combining the CDR3 with reference TRBV19 and TRBJ1-6 gives the whole variable domain DGGITQSPKYLFRKEGQNVTLSCEQNLNHDAMYWYRQDPGQGLRLIYYSQIVNDFQKGDIAEGYSVSREKKESFPLTVTSAQKNPTAFYLCASSPTGVSPLHFGNGTRLTVT.

This rearrangement joins TRBV28 to TRBJ1-1, with D possibly TRBD1 on 5 matching bases. This CDR3 comprises 12 residues. Per germline, CDR1 MDHEN and CDR2 SYDVKM. Trimming removed 5 bases from V and 1 base from J, with 5 bases in between. The CDR3 nucleotides read TGTGCCAGCAGTACAGGGAACACTGAAGCTTTCTTT. It is translated as CASSTGNTEAFF.

This sequence joins TRBV18 and TRBJ1-5; 9 bases match TRBD1. Trimming cost V 3 bases and J 7 bases; bases outside gene matches: 4. The CDR3 is 14 amino acids. The V gene's germline CDR1 is KGHSH and CDR2 LQKENI. The CDR3 loop is CASSPTTGGQPQHF. DNA for the CDR3: TGTGCCAGCTCACCCACCACAGGGGGCCAGCCCCAGCATTTT.

This clone was seen a handful of times. The chain is built from TRBV6-6 and TRBJ2-5, with TRBD2 matching over 7 bases. With 2 bases clipped from V and 1 base from J, the junction kept 1 base outside the gene matches. Germline CDR1 MNHNY, CDR2 SVGAGI (reference sequence). The CDR3 covers 14 residues. In DNA form, the CDR3 reads TGTGCCAGCAGTTACGGCGGGGGCCAAGAGACCCAGTACTTC. Encoded protein: CASSYGGGQETQYF.

The table lists this clone with a few counts. This chain joins TRBV5-1 and TRBJ1-4, with 7 bases that match TRBD1. Germline CDR1 and CDR2: SGHRS and YFSETQ. The V and J ends lost 3 bases and 3 bases, in that order; junction bases with no gene match: 5. The CDR3 runs to 15 residues. In DNA, the CDR3 is TGCGCCAGCAGCTCCTCCGGGACAGCTAATGAAAAACTGTTTTTT. Protein sequence: CASSSSGTANEKLFF.

This chain links TRBV9 with TRBJ1-2; D is undetermined. The ends were cut back, 3 bases at V and 0 bases at J, with 21 bases in the middle. Germline V gene lookup returns CDR1 SGDLS and CDR2 YYNGEE. The CDR3 runs to 18 residues. As DNA, the CDR3 is TGTGCCAGCAGCGCTGGGCTGAGGGCCCCGTCAGCTAACTATGGCTACACCTTC. It codes for CASSAGLRAPSANYGYTF.

V is TRBV7-9 and J is TRBJ2-3; TRBD2 is a possible D gene (6 bases). Germline-derived CDR1 and CDR2 are SEHNR and FQNEAQ (reference sequence). Trimming took 5 bases from V and 0 from J, leaving 15 bases between them. The CDR3 is 16 amino acids. Here the CDR3 DNA reads TGTGCCAGCAGCCTCCGGGCGGGGCCTAGCACAGATACGCAGTATTTT. Amino acid sequence: CASSLRAGPSTDTQYF.

This clone showed up just once. This chain uses TRBV15 with TRBJ1-2; D ambiguous. Germline loops: CDR1 LNHNV, CDR2 YYDKDF (reference sequence). Trimming removed 3 bases at V and 0 bases at J, with 11 bases between. The CDR3 consists of 15 residues. The CDR3 coding sequence is TGTGCCACCAGCAGTCCTGAGGTAACTAACTATGGCTACACCTTC. Protein sequence: CATSSPEVTNYGYTF.

The CDR3 DNA reads TGTGCCAGCAGCTTAGAACAGTACAATGAGCAGTTCTTC. This codes for CASSLEQYNEQFF. The gene calls are TRBV7-2 and TRBJ2-1; D gene ambiguous. Trimming shortened V by 1 base and J by 4 bases, and 5 bases separated the two germline ends. Germline loops: CDR1 SGHTA, CDR2 FQGNSA. The CDR3 spans 13 residues.

The CDR3 region is CASSSTSTDTQYF. CDR3 bases: TGTGCCAGCAGCTCTACCAGCACAGATACGCAGTATTTT. This rearrangement joins TRBV5-4 to TRBJ2-3; D not resolved. The V and J ends lost 3 bases and 0 bases respectively, with 5 bases between them. The CDR3 is 13 residues long. Germline-derived CDR1 and CDR2 are SGHNT and YYREEE (reference sequence).

This chain connects TRBV7-3 to TRBJ1-1, with 11 nucleotides matching TRBD1. The CDR3 sequence is 17 residues long. Germline CDR1 reads SGHTA; CDR2 reads FQGTGA. J gave up 5 bases and V 1 base, and 9 bases lay outside the gene matches. CDR3 region: CASSLNPDRGPRTEAFF. The CDR3, as DNA: TGTGCCAGCAGCTTAAACCCGGACAGGGGGCCGCGGACTGAAGCTTTCTTT.

The rearrangement joins TRBV19 to TRBJ2-7; TRBD1 is a possible D gene (6 bases). Germline CDR1 reads LNHDA; CDR2 reads SQIVND (reference sequence). V gave up 5 bases and J gave up 3 bases, with 11 bases separating them. The CDR3 extends over 13 amino acids. CDR3 amino acids: CASSRGQFYEQYF. The CDR3 coding sequence is TGTGCCAGTAGTCGGGGACAATTCTACGAGCAGTACTTC.

This clone has a handful of counts. V usage is TRBV5-1 and J usage is TRBJ2-2; TRBD2 matches 10 bases. The germline V gene encodes CDR1 SGHRS and CDR2 YFSETQ. The length of the CDR3 is 14 residues. After removal of 6 bases from V and 3 bases from J, the junction contained 2 bases not matched to a gene. This CDR3 reads CASTGLADTGELFF. The DNA for the CDR3 is TGCGCCAGCACAGGACTAGCGGACACCGGGGAGCTGTTTTTT.

The rearrangement joins TRBV28 to TRBJ2-7, with D maybe TRBD1 (5 bases). CDR1 is MDHEN, CDR2 SYDVKM, per germline. V gave up 6 bases and J gave up 6 bases, with 18 bases separating them. The length of the CDR3 is 14 residues. CDR3 DNA: TGTGCCAGCAGGAAGGGGCCAGTTAATTCCGAGCAGTACTTC. Translating it yields CASRKGPVNSEQYF.

The chain recombines TRBV4-3 with TRBJ1-2; no reliable D call. The germline CDR1 and CDR2 sequences are LGHNA and YSLEER. V lost 1 base, J lost 6 bases, and 18 bases lay in between. The CDR3 totals 16 residues. The CDR3 DNA follows: TGCGCCAGCAGCCAAGCCCCCCTTTCGATAAGCGATGGCTACACCTTC. Translating it yields CASSQAPLSISDGYTF.

The rearrangement uses TRBV10-3 and TRBJ1-5; D is ambiguous. Per the germline V gene, CDR1 is ENHRY and CDR2 is SYGVKD. The CDR3 has 13 residues. Trimming pared 3 bases from V and 9 bases from J, leaving 12 bases between. The DNA for the CDR3 is TGTGCCATCAGTGATCTCGAGACGGGGCCCCAGCATTTT. Protein: CAISDLETGPQHF.

The J gene is TRBJ2-3, the V gene TRBV11-2, with TRBD2 matching 8 bases. Trimming at V came to 4 bases and at J to 12 bases, leaving 9 bases not matched to a gene. Germline V gives CDR1 SGHAT, CDR2 FQNNGV. The CDR3 runs 13 residues. The CDR3 DNA reads as TGTGCCAGCAGCTCCCGGGGGGGCCTGCGACAGTATTTT. Amino acids: CASSSRGGLRQYF.

This clone came up once. The rearrangement joins TRBV4-1 to TRBJ2-7; TRBD1 agrees at 7 bases. CDR1 is MGHRA, CDR2 YSYEKL, per germline. The CDR3 contains 14 residues. V was clipped by 0 bases and J by 6 bases; unmatched bases: 5. CDR3 amino acids: CASSQESYRGEQYF. The DNA of the CDR3 is TGCGCCAGCAGCCAAGAAAGTTACAGGGGCGAGCAGTACTTC.

The chain has TRBV18 and TRBJ2-7, with D hard to call. Trimming left V 1 base short and J 1 base short, with 14 bases between. Germline CDR1 reads KGHSH; CDR2 reads LQKENI. CDR3 length equals 16 residues. CDR3 loop: CASSPRAGTPSYEQYF. In DNA, the CDR3 is TGTGCCAGCTCACCACGGGCAGGCACTCCGTCCTACGAGCAGTACTTC.

The chain combines TRBV7-2 with TRBJ1-5; D unresolved. This CDR3 region has 15 residues. The germline CDR1 and CDR2 sequences are SGHTA and FQGNSA. The V end lost 4 bases, the J end lost 0 bases, and 10 bases lay between the germline ends. The CDR3 reads CASSSNQFSNQPQHF. In DNA, the CDR3 is TGTGCCAGCAGCTCAAATCAGTTTAGCAATCAGCCCCAGCATTTT.

The rearrangement joins TRBV7-6 to TRBJ1-1; possible D gene TRBD1, 5 bases. The germline gives CDR1 SGHVS, CDR2 FNYEAQ. The CDR3 totals 14 residues. Between the trimmed V and J ends, which lost 5 bases and 6 bases, there was a span of 16 bases. CDR3 sequence reads: CASSPLGGVAEAFF. The CDR3 DNA sequence: TGTGCCAGCAGCCCGTTGGGGGGTGTCGCTGAAGCTTTCTTT.

The chain uses TRBV28 and TRBJ1-1; TRBD1 might be the D (6 bases). Germline CDR1 and CDR2: MDHEN and SYDVKM. This CDR3 is 12 amino acids long. V lost 6 bases to trimming and J lost 10 bases, with 15 bases between them. DNA of the CDR3: TGTGCCAGCAGCGCGCACCAGGGGCGAGCTTTCTTT. Amino acid sequence: CASSAHQGRAFF.

V and J are TRBV7-9 and TRBJ1-1; 8 positions agree with TRBD1. The germline gives CDR1 SEHNR, CDR2 FQNEAQ (reference sequence). The CDR3 loop spans 16 amino acids. J lost 3 bases, V lost 0 bases, and 6 bases had no gene match. The CDR3: CASSLAGGRGHTEAFF. The CDR3 bases are TGTGCCAGCAGCTTAGCGGGAGGCAGGGGGCACACTGAAGCTTTCTTT.